The 3 T cell receptor beta chains given below trace back to one sample, sequenced in a study of blood T cell repertoires in COVID-19. Repertoires were generated with immunoSEQ multiplex PCR, while TCRdb's copy carries only in-frame clones and drops some. The table has 93,000 or so clones, just over 85% seen once; the top ten hold less than 4.5%. Sample: peripheral blood. Receptors originate from a human donor in a cohort sampled during active COVID-19.

This rearrangement joins TRBV19 to TRBJ2-5, with 7 bases lining up with TRBD2. Trimming removed 3 bases from V and 4 bases from J; junction bases left unmatched: 11. CDR3 size: 16 residues. Germline V lookup: CDR1 LNHDA, CDR2 SQIVND (reference sequence). CDR3 sequence (DNA): TGTGCCAGTAGTATGATGGGCGGGAGATCTCGAGAGACCCAGTACTTC. Translation gives CASSMMGGRSRETQYF.

The genes are TRBV28 and TRBJ2-7, with 10 positions matching TRBD2. The V gene's germline CDR1 is MDHEN and CDR2 SYDVKM. The ends lost 4 bases at V and 5 bases at J; junction bases unmatched: 8. This CDR3 is 15 amino acids long. The CDR3 protein is CASSSGSGRAHEQYF. CDR3 DNA: TGTGCCAGCAGTTCCGGCAGCGGGAGGGCCCACGAGCAGTACTTC.

The chain employs TRBV19 and TRBJ1-2; D uncertain. The length of the CDR3 is 15 residues. Germline loops: CDR1 LNHDA, CDR2 SQIVND (reference sequence). The ends were cut back, 5 bases at V and 4 bases at J, with 17 bases in the middle. CDR3 DNA: TGTGCCAGTAGTCAAGCCCTATTGACATTCTATGGCTACACCTTC. It translates to CASSQALLTFYGYTF.